This T cell receptor (beta chain) comes out of a study of blood T cell repertoires in COVID-19. Clones were sequenced by immunoSEQ multiplex PCR, and TCRdb holds only the in-frame ones, with some missing. The repertoire holds more than 150,000 clones, with roughly 79% as singletons. CDR3 size: 15 residues. CDR1 is SGHTA and CDR2 is FQGTGA in the germline V gene. The J segment lost 3 bases and the V segment lost 5 bases, leaving 5 bases of the junction unmatched. This sequence originates from a woman of 80 years or more with COVID-19, enrolled during active disease. The gene calls are TRBV7-3 and TRBJ2-1; 9 bases align to TRBD2. The sequenced material came from peripheral blood. The DNA for the CDR3 is TGTGCCAGCAGCCCTAGCGGGGCTAACTACAATGAGCAGTTCTTC. It is translated as CASSPSGANYNEQFF.